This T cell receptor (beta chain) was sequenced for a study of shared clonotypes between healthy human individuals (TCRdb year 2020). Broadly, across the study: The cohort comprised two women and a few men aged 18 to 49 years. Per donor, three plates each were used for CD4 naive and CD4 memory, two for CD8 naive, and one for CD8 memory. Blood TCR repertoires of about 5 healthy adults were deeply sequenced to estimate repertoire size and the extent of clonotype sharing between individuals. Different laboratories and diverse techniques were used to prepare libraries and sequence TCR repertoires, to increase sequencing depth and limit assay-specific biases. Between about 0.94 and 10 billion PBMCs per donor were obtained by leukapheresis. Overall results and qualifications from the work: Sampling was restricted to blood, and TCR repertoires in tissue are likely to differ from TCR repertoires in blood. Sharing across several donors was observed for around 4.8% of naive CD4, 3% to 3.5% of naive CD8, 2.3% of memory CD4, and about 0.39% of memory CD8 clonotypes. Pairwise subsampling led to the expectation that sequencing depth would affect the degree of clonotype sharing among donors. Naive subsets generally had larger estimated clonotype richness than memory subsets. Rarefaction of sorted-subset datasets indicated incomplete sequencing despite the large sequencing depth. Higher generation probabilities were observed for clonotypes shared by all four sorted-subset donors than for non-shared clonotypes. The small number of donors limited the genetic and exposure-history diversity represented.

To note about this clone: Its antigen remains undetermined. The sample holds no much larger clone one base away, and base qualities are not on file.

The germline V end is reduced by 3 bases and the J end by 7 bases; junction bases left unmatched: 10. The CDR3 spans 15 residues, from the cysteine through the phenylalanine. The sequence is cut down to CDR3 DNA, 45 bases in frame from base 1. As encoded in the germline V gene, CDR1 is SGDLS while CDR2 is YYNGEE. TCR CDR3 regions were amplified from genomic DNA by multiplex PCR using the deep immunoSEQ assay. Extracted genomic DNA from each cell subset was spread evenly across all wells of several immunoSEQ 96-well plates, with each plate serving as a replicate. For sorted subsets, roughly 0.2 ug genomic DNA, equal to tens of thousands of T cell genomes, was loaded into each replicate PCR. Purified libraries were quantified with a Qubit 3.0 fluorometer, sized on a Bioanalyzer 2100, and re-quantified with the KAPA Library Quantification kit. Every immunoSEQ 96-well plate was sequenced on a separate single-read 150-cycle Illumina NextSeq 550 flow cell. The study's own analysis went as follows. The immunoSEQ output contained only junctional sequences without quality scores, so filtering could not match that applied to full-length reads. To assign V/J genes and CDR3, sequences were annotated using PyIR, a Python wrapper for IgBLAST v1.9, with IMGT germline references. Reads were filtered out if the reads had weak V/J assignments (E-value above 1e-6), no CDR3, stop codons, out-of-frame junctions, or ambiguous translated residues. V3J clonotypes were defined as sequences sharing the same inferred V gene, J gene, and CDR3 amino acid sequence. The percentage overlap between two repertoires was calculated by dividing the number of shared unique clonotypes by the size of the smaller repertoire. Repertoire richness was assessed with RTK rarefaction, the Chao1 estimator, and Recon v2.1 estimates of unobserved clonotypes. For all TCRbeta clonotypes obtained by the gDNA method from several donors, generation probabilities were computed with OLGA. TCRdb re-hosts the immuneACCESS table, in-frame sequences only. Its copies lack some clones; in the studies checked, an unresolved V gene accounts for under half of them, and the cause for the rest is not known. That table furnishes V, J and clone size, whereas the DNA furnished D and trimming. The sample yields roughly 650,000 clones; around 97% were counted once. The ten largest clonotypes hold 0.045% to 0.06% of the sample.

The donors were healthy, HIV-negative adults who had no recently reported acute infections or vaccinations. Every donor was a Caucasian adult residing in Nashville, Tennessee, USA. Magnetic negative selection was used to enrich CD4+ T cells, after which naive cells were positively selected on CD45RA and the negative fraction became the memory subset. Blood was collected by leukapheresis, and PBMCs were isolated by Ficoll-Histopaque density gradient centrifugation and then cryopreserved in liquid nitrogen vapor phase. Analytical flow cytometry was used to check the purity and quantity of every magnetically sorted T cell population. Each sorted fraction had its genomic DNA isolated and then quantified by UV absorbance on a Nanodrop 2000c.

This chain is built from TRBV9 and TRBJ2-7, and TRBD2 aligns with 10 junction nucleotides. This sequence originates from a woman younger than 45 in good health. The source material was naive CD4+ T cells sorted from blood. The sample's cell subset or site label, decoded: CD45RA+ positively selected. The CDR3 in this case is CASSAASGSVGEQYF. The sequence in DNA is TGTGCCAGCAGCGCCGCTAGCGGGAGTGTAGGAGAGCAGTACTTC. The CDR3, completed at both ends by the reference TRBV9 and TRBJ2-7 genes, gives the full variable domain DSGVTQTPKHLITATGQRVTLRCSPRSGDLSVYWYQQSLDQGLQFLIQYYNGEERAKGNILERFSAQQFPDLHSELNLSSLELGDSALYFCASSAASGSVGEQYFGPGTRLTVT.